These 18 T cell receptor beta chains originate from one sample sequenced in a study of PD-1 blockade in classical Hodgkin lymphoma. Exposure to brentuximab vedotin varied, and each patient had relapsed following autologous stem cell transplantation. Here immunoSEQ multiplex PCR was the method, and the copy in TCRdb shows in-frame clones only, minus some. Of over 85,000 clones detected, roughly 79% appear once; the ten largest clones hold 16%. The sequencing here drew on peripheral blood mononuclear cells (PBMCs), taken before the second cycle of nivolumab. The receptor source for this set is a human donor with classical Hodgkin lymphoma.

The CDR3 loop is CASSSQGSTEAFF. The CDR3 DNA follows: TGTGCCAGCAGCTCCCAGGGATCCACTGAAGCTTTCTTT. The genes are TRBV11-2 and TRBJ1-1; D possibly corresponds to TRBD1 (5 bases). CDR1 is SGHAT, CDR2 FQNNGV, per germline. Trimming shortened V by 4 bases and J by 4 bases, and 10 bases separated the two germline ends. The CDR3 runs 13 residues.

This chain uses TRBV2 with TRBJ2-1; D gene unclear. The V and J ends lost 0 bases and 7 bases respectively, with 7 bases between them. The CDR3 has 13 amino acids. Germline CDR1 reads SNHLY; CDR2 reads FYNNEI. The CDR3 spells CASSEAEWNEQFF. CDR3 DNA: TGTGCCAGCAGTGAAGCGGAGTGGAATGAGCAGTTCTTC.

V and J are TRBV10-3 and TRBJ2-1; D could derive from TRBD1 or TRBD2 (5 bases each). The CDR3 is made up of 13 amino acids. The germline V gene has CDR1 ENHRY and CDR2 SYGVKD. Trimming cost V 7 bases and J 6 bases, with 13 bases left between them. The CDR3 region has the DNA TGTGCCATCAACCCGACTGGGGGCAATGAGCAGTTCTTC. Protein: CAINPTGGNEQFF.

This clone was seen a few times. The chain employs TRBV7-9 and TRBJ1-1; a possible D gene is TRBD1 (6 bases). Germline-derived CDR1 and CDR2 are SEHNR and FQNEAQ (reference sequence). The V end was cut by 3 bases, the J end by 4 bases, with 9 bases between. The CDR3 totals 13 residues. The chain's CDR3 is CASSFQGSTEAFF. The CDR3 coding sequence is TGTGCCAGCAGCTTTCAGGGGAGCACTGAAGCTTTCTTT. Looking up the rest from reference TRBV7-9 and TRBJ1-1 gives the full variable domain: DTGVSQNPRHKITKRGQNVTFRCDPISEHNRLYWYRQTLGQGPEFLTYFQNEAQLEKSRLLSDRFSAERPKGSFSTLEIQRTEQGDSAMYLCASSFQGSTEAFFGQGTRLTVV.

The V and J genes are TRBV28 and TRBJ1-5; D call uncertain. The CDR3 has 14 amino acids. V was clipped by 2 bases and J by 6 bases, with 11 bases between them. Germline CDR1 is MDHEN and CDR2 is SYDVKM. CDR3 nucleotide sequence: TGTGCCAGCAGTTTAGTGTCCGTCGGTCAGCCCCAGCATTTT. As protein: CASSLVSVGQPQHF.

V and J are TRBV6-5 and TRBJ1-2; no definite D call. Germline V CDR1 and CDR2: MNHEY, SVGAGI. CDR3 size: 12 residues. V was shortened by 7 bases and J by 8 bases, with 14 bases between the two germline ends. CDR3 in amino acids: CASTVGGRGYTF. DNA of the CDR3: TGTGCCAGCACGGTGGGAGGACGCGGCTACACCTTC.

The genes are TRBV5-4 and TRBJ2-7; TRBD1 matches at 9 bases. V lost 0 bases, J lost 5 bases, and 6 bases stayed unmatched. CDR1 SGHNT and CDR2 YYREEE come from the germline V gene (reference sequence). The CDR3 length is 15 residues. The DNA for the CDR3 is TGTGCCAGCAGCTTGGATCCGGGACAGGGAAACGAGCAGTACTTC. Amino acid sequence: CASSLDPGQGNEQYF.

The chain recombines TRBV5-4 with TRBJ2-7, with D hard to call. Looked up from germline, CDR1 is SGHNT and CDR2 is YYREEE (reference sequence). The CDR3 extends over 13 amino acids. V lost 3 bases and J lost 6, with 13 bases in between. The CDR3 spells CASSSVGPVEQYF. The CDR3 DNA reads TGTGCCAGCAGCTCGGTAGGGCCCGTCGAGCAGTACTTC.

This clone turned up a few times. This chain links TRBV18 with TRBJ1-5; TRBD1 matches 9 bases. Losses at the gene ends were 3 bases for V and 4 bases for J; bases not matched to a gene: 1. This CDR3 contains 14 residues. Germline V gene sequence: CDR1 KGHSH, CDR2 LQKENI. The CDR3 loop is CASSPGQGNQPQHF. The CDR3 bases are TGTGCCAGCTCACCGGGACAGGGAAATCAGCCCCAGCATTTT. Full variable domain (missing parts from reference TRBV18 and TRBJ1-5): NAGVMQNPRHLVRRRGQEARLRCSPMKGHSHVYWYRQLPEEGLKFMVYLQKENIIDESGMPKERFSAEFPKEGPSILRIQQVVRGDSAAYFCASSPGQGNQPQHFGDGTRLSIL.

This chain links TRBV28 with TRBJ1-3; the match to TRBD1 covers 7 bases. This CDR3 has 15 amino acids. The germline gives CDR1 MDHEN, CDR2 SYDVKM. With 8 bases clipped from V and 8 bases from J, the junction kept 15 bases outside the gene matches. DNA for the CDR3: TGTGCCAGCTATTCTTATAGGGGGCGCGTGGACACCATATATTTT. Protein: CASYSYRGRVDTIYF. Using reference TRBV28 and TRBJ1-3 for the parts outside the CDR3, the full variable domain is DVKVTQSSRYLVKRTGEKVFLECVQDMDHENMFWYRQDPGLGLRLIYFSYDVKMKEKGDIPEGYSVSREKKERFSLILESASTNQTSMYLCASYSYRGRVDTIYFGEGSWLTVV.

The chain carries TRBV28 and TRBJ2-6; either TRBD1 or TRBD2 may supply D (5 bases each). CDR3 length: 16 residues. V was clipped by 6 bases and J by 0 bases, with 12 bases between them. Germline V gives CDR1 MDHEN, CDR2 SYDVKM. The CDR3 sequence is CASRDEGTSGANVLTF. CDR3 DNA: TGTGCCAGCAGAGACGAAGGGACCTCTGGGGCCAACGTCCTGACTTTC.

The V and J genes are TRBV5-4 and TRBJ1-2; TRBD1 agrees at 11 bases. The CDR3 loop spans 16 amino acids. In germline, CDR1 is SGHNT, CDR2 YYREEE (reference sequence). V lost 2 bases to trimming and J lost 5 bases; unmatched junction nucleotides: 8. The CDR3 sequence: CASSLGSGQGAYGYTF. CDR3 DNA sequence: TGTGCCAGCAGCTTAGGATCCGGACAGGGGGCTTATGGCTACACCTTC.

This chain links TRBV6-1 with TRBJ1-2; TRBD1 is a possible D gene (5 bases). This CDR3 has 12 residues. V was trimmed by 2 bases and J by 5 bases, leaving 6 bases between them. CDR1 and CDR2 (germline): MNHNS, SASEGT. The CDR3 reads CASSEWGYGYTF. CDR3 bases: TGTGCCAGCAGTGAATGGGGGTATGGCTACACCTTC.

The gene calls are TRBV9 and TRBJ2-7, with 9 nucleotides matching TRBD2. The CDR3 spans 15 residues. With 3 bases clipped from V and 4 bases from J, the junction kept 8 bases outside the gene matches. The germline CDR1 and CDR2 sequences are SGDLS and YYNGEE. The CDR3 DNA follows: TGTGCCAGCAGCGCCCGCGGCGGGAGGGGATACGAGCAGTACTTC. Encoded protein: CASSARGGRGYEQYF.

This clone showed up many times. The genes are TRBV4-3 and TRBJ1-2, with a weak D call TRBD1 (6 bases). Germline CDR1 reads LGHNA; CDR2 reads YSLEER. The V end lost 0 bases, the J end lost 4 bases, and 12 bases lay between the germline ends. The CDR3 is 15 residues long. This chain's CDR3 is CASSQDVGRGYGYTF. The CDR3 region has the DNA TGCGCCAGCAGCCAAGACGTGGGCAGGGGCTATGGCTACACCTTC.

V is TRBV9 and J is TRBJ2-7, with D perhaps matching TRBD1 (5 bases). There are 14 residues in the CDR3. Germline-derived CDR1 and CDR2 are SGDLS and YYNGEE. The V and J ends lost 4 bases and 9 bases respectively, with 20 bases between them. The CDR3 here is CASSSDSLSLGQYF. The CDR3 DNA reads TGTGCCAGCAGCTCAGACAGTCTTAGCTTAGGGCAGTACTTC.

The rearrangement links TRBV9 to TRBJ1-2; 8 bases are shared with TRBD1. The germline V gene has CDR1 SGDLS and CDR2 YYNGEE. Trimming removed 4 bases from V and 4 bases from J; junction bases left unmatched: 15. The CDR3 extends over 17 amino acids. The CDR3 loop reads CASSPLGTGLNLYGYTF. In DNA, the CDR3 is TGTGCCAGCAGCCCCCTGGGGACAGGCCTAAACCTCTATGGCTACACCTTC.

The chain recombines TRBV10-3 with TRBJ2-1; D call uncertain. This CDR3 spans 13 amino acids. Germline assignment: CDR1 ENHRY and CDR2 SYGVKD. The V end lost 10 bases, the J end lost 8 bases, and 18 bases lay between the germline ends. The DNA for the CDR3 is TGTGCCACAAGCAACCTCGGTTTTGATGAGCAGTTCTTC. It specifies CATSNLGFDEQFF.